The next 27 T cell receptor beta chains were all read from a single sample in a study of a mutant IDH1 vaccine in newly diagnosed glioma. Their cognate antigens are unknown. Stated time point: week 35, safety follow-up. Topical imiquimod accompanied each vaccine dose, which consisted of 300 ug of mutant IDH1 20-mer peptide. Assay used: immunoSEQ multiplex PCR; TCRdb lists only in-frame clones, some missing. The sample lists 50,000 to 70,000 clones; about 73% were seen once. This material consisted of PBMCs, taken from a glioma patient whose treatment included an IDH1 peptide vaccine. These receptors originate from a man aged 50 to 60 with glioma.

This sequence joins TRBV7-9 and TRBJ2-7; no clear D gene. In germline, CDR1 is SEHNR, CDR2 FQNEAQ (reference sequence). V was pared by 8 bases and J by 1 base, with 9 bases between. The CDR3 is 12 residues long. The DNA for the CDR3 is TGTGCCAGCGCAGACCCTTCCTACGAGCAGTACTTC. Residues: CASADPSYEQYF. The whole variable domain, filled in from reference TRBV7-9 and TRBJ2-7, reads DTGVSQNPRHKITKRGQNVTFRCDPISEHNRLYWYRQTLGQGPEFLTYFQNEAQLEKSRLLSDRFSAERPKGSFSTLEIQRTEQGDSAMYLCASADPSYEQYFGPGTRLTVT.

The J gene is TRBJ2-3, the V gene TRBV6-5; 8 nucleotides align to TRBD1. CDR3 length: 14 residues. Trimming cost V 5 bases and J 6 bases; bases outside gene matches: 7. Germline-derived CDR1 and CDR2 are MNHEY and SVGAGI. This CDR3 is CASSLRTGKDTQYF. The CDR3 nucleotides are TGTGCCAGCAGTCTCCGGACAGGGAAGGATACGCAGTATTTT.

The J gene is TRBJ2-2, the V gene TRBV9, with TRBD2 identical over 7 bases. J was trimmed by 4 bases and V by 1 base; bases with no gene match: 4. The CDR3 spans 15 residues. Germline V lookup: CDR1 SGDLS, CDR2 YYNGEE. CDR3: CASSVISGGTGELFF. The CDR3 coding sequence is TGTGCCAGCAGCGTAATATCGGGGGGCACCGGGGAGCTGTTTTTT.

This clone was detected many times. The chain recombines TRBV4-3 with TRBJ2-5; no firm D call. Trimming took off 1 base at V and 2 bases at J, with 14 bases between the two ends. The CDR3 is 16 residues long. Germline V gene sequence: CDR1 LGHNA, CDR2 YSLEER. Here the CDR3 reads CASSQGRDPLQETQYF. For the CDR3, the DNA is TGCGCCAGCAGCCAAGGCCGAGATCCCCTACAAGAGACCCAGTACTTC.

This chain's CDR3 is CASSGQGGLNTEAFF. The CDR3 region has the DNA TGTGCCAGCAGTGGACAGGGAGGGCTGAACACTGAAGCTTTCTTT. The J gene is TRBJ1-1, the V gene TRBV2, with 7 nucleotides matching TRBD1. J was trimmed by 0 bases and V by 4 bases; bases with no gene match: 5. The CDR3 loop spans 15 amino acids. CDR1 and CDR2 (germline): SNHLY, FYNNEI.

V is TRBV7-9 and J is TRBJ2-7; possibly TRBD2 for D (5 bases). The CDR3 runs 14 residues. Germline V gene data show CDR1 as SEHNR and CDR2 as FQNEAQ (reference sequence). V lost 2 bases, J lost 3 bases, and 11 bases lay in between. In nucleotides, the CDR3 is TGTGCCAGCAGCTTAACCCCCGCGGGCTACGAGCAGTACTTC. Protein sequence: CASSLTPAGYEQYF. Looking up the rest from reference TRBV7-9 and TRBJ2-7 gives the full variable domain: DTGVSQNPRHKITKRGQNVTFRCDPISEHNRLYWYRQTLGQGPEFLTYFQNEAQLEKSRLLSDRFSAERPKGSFSTLEIQRTEQGDSAMYLCASSLTPAGYEQYFGPGTRLTVT.

The chain has TRBV7-9 and TRBJ2-1; TRBD2 agrees at 7 bases. With 0 bases clipped from V and 0 bases from J, the junction kept 5 bases outside the gene matches. Looked up from germline, CDR1 is SEHNR and CDR2 is FQNEAQ (reference sequence). CDR3 size: 17 residues. The CDR3 coding sequence is TGTGCCAGCAGCTTAGCCACTAGCGTAGGCTCCTACAATGAGCAGTTCTTC. It translates to CASSLATSVGSYNEQFF.

The chain's CDR3 is CASSGQGLNTEAFF. The CDR3, as DNA: TGTGCCAGCTCGGGACAGGGACTAAACACTGAAGCTTTCTTT. The chain has TRBV5-4 and TRBJ1-1; 9 bases align to TRBD1. Germline CDR1 and CDR2: SGHNT and YYREEE (reference sequence). V shed 7 bases and J 2 bases; nucleotides not matched to a gene: 6. The CDR3 totals 14 residues.

This clone showed up just a few times. The chain's CDR3 is CASSSSSRNSPLHF. The CDR3 DNA reads as TGTGCCAGCAGCTCTTCATCAAGGAATTCACCCCTCCACTTT. The chain carries TRBV7-8 and TRBJ1-6; D gene unclear. Per the germline V gene, CDR1 is SGHVS and CDR2 is FQNEAQ. There are 14 residues in the CDR3. V was trimmed by 4 bases and J by 7 bases, leaving 11 bases between them.

This clone was observed a single time. The chain combines TRBV5-1 with TRBJ2-5; possibly TRBD1 or TRBD2 for D (6 bases each). Germline V gives CDR1 SGHRS, CDR2 YFSETQ. The CDR3 loop spans 17 amino acids. Trimming left V 4 bases short and J 2 bases short, with 21 bases between. The CDR3 nucleotides read TGCGCCAGCAGCCGGTGGGCAAAGGGGGGAGGACAAGAGACCCAGTACTTC. Translated, it gives CASSRWAKGGGQETQYF.

The chain is built from TRBV5-6 and TRBJ1-2; D perhaps matches TRBD1 (6 bases). CDR1 is SGHDT and CDR2 is YYEEEE in the germline V gene. The CDR3 consists of 13 residues. Trimming removed 5 bases from V and 4 bases from J, with 12 bases in between. CDR3: CASSPTGPYGYTF. In DNA form, the CDR3 reads TGTGCCAGCAGTCCGACAGGTCCCTATGGCTACACCTTC.

The genes are TRBV19 and TRBJ2-5; TRBD2 agrees at 8 bases. This CDR3 has 13 amino acids. Per germline, CDR1 LNHDA and CDR2 SQIVND (reference sequence). V shed 6 bases, J shed 5 bases, and the junction held 5 bases outside the gene matches. CDR3 in amino acids: CASSGGVIETQYF. DNA of the CDR3: TGTGCCAGTAGCGGGGGGGTAATCGAGACCCAGTACTTC.

The chain uses TRBV10-3 and TRBJ2-3, with 8 bases that match TRBD1. The germline gives CDR1 ENHRY, CDR2 SYGVKD. The CDR3 is made up of 16 amino acids. V shed 3 bases and J 3 bases; nucleotides not matched to a gene: 8. CDR3 DNA sequence: TGTGCCATCAGTGACCCTCGACAGGGGCTAACAGATACGCAGTATTTT. Its translation is CAISDPRQGLTDTQYF.

The chain joins TRBV30 to TRBJ1-1, with unresolved D. The V gene's germline CDR1 is GTSNPN and CDR2 SVGIG (reference sequence). The CDR3 loop spans 10 amino acids. Trimming shortened V by 8 bases and J by 5 bases, and 9 bases separated the two germline ends. CDR3 protein: CAARGTEAFF. The CDR3 DNA follows: TGTGCCGCCCGGGGTACTGAAGCTTTCTTT.

This sequence joins TRBV30 and TRBJ1-5, with TRBD1 matching 7 bases. The CDR3 sequence is 14 residues long. The V and J ends lost 0 bases and 8 bases, in that order; junction bases with no gene match: 7. Germline CDR1 GTSNPN, CDR2 SVGIG (reference sequence). As DNA, the CDR3 is TGTGCCTGGAGTGTAGGGGGCCCGGTGGAGCCCCAGCATTTT. Amino acid sequence: CAWSVGGPVEPQHF.

V gene TRBV7-2 combines with J gene TRBJ2-5; 13 positions agree with TRBD2. After removal of 3 bases from V and 4 bases from J, the junction contained 2 bases not matched to a gene. There are 15 residues in the CDR3. The V gene's germline CDR1 is SGHTA and CDR2 FQGNSA. The CDR3 is CASSFRTSGGETQYF. The CDR3 region has the DNA TGTGCCAGCAGCTTCCGGACTAGCGGGGGAGAGACCCAGTACTTC.

This rearrangement joins TRBV5-1 to TRBJ2-1; 8 bases are a match to TRBD1. This CDR3 spans 15 amino acids. J lost 5 bases, V lost 3 bases, and 7 bases had no gene match. Germline V CDR1 and CDR2: SGHRS, YFSETQ. The CDR3 reads CASSSARQGNNEQFF. The DNA of the CDR3 is TGCGCCAGCAGCTCCGCCCGACAGGGGAACAATGAGCAGTTCTTC. Based on the CDR3 plus reference TRBV5-1 and TRBJ2-1, the full variable domain is KAGVTQTPRYLIKTRGQQVTLSCSPISGHRSVSWYQQTPGQGLQFLFEYFSETQRNKGNFPGRFSGRQFSNSRSEMNVSTLELGDSALYLCASSSARQGNNEQFFGPGTRLTVL.

This clone is a singleton in its sample. The genes are TRBV4-1 and TRBJ2-6; D remains unclear. CDR1 and CDR2 from the germline V gene are MGHRA and YSYEKL. The CDR3 consists of 20 residues. V was cut by 3 bases and J by 4 bases, with 25 bases left in between. The CDR3 loop is CASSQERASLFLLGANVLTF. CDR3 coding DNA: TGCGCCAGCAGCCAGGAACGGGCCTCCCTTTTCCTCCTCGGGGCCAACGTCCTGACTTTC.

This clone was seen a few times. Other DNA sequences in this specimen translate into the identical CDR3. In DNA form, the CDR3 reads TGTGCCAGCAGCTTAGGCGGTGAAGCTTTCTTT. This encodes CASSLGGEAFF. The V call is TRBV7-9, the J call TRBJ1-1; no clear D. The CDR3 consists of 11 residues. Germline values: CDR1 SEHNR, CDR2 FQNEAQ (reference sequence). V shed 1 base and J shed 7 bases, with 4 bases lying between them.

The chain combines TRBV5-1 with TRBJ1-1; 8 bases match TRBD1. V trimming: 3 bases; J trimming: 4 bases; junction bases outside the gene matches: 14. The CDR3 is 17 amino acids. CDR1 is SGHRS and CDR2 is YFSETQ in the germline V gene. The CDR3, as DNA: TGCGCCAGCAGCTCCCGGGACAGGCCCCTCCGAGGCACTGAAGCTTTCTTT. Its translation: CASSSRDRPLRGTEAFF. Drawing the rest from reference TRBV5-1 and TRBJ1-1, the complete variable domain is KAGVTQTPRYLIKTRGQQVTLSCSPISGHRSVSWYQQTPGQGLQFLFEYFSETQRNKGNFPGRFSGRQFSNSRSEMNVSTLELGDSALYLCASSSRDRPLRGTEAFFGQGTRLTVV.

The J gene is TRBJ1-2, the V gene TRBV4-2; 7 bases align to TRBD1. Germline CDR1 LGHNA, CDR2 YNFKEQ. The ends lost 0 bases at V and 5 bases at J; junction bases unmatched: 9. The CDR3 length is 16 residues. CDR3 residues: CASSQDTAGGGYGYTF. Here the CDR3 DNA reads TGTGCCAGCAGCCAAGATACGGCAGGGGGAGGGTATGGCTACACCTTC.

The chain is built from TRBV5-1 and TRBJ1-5; D gene unclear. CDR3 length: 16 amino acids. In germline, CDR1 is SGHRS, CDR2 YFSETQ. V gave up 0 bases and J gave up 2 bases, with 12 bases separating them. Here the CDR3 DNA reads TGCGCCAGCAGCTTGGGGCCATCTACGGGCAATCAGCCCCAGCATTTT. It codes for CASSLGPSTGNQPQHF.

This chain uses TRBV7-2 with TRBJ2-7, with TRBD2 matching over 7 bases. CDR1 SGHTA and CDR2 FQGNSA come from the germline V gene. CDR3 length: 15 amino acids. V shed 5 bases and J 6 bases; nucleotides not matched to a gene: 13. CDR3 DNA: TGTGCCAGCAGCCCCCGGGACTACCTCTTGGGCGAGCAGTACTTC. This gives the protein CASSPRDYLLGEQYF.

This clone turned up a few times. The gene calls are TRBV6-4 and TRBJ1-1; D unclear. Trimming took off 4 bases at V and 1 base at J, with 7 bases between the two ends. The CDR3 runs 13 residues. Germline CDR1 and CDR2: MRHNA and SNTAGT. The CDR3 coding sequence is TGTGCCAGCAGTGCGACGGGGAACACTGAAGCTTTCTTT. It codes for CASSATGNTEAFF.

The chain employs TRBV19 and TRBJ1-1, with TRBD1 as a possible D gene (5 bases). From germline, CDR1 is LNHDA and CDR2 SQIVND (reference sequence). The CDR3 runs to 14 residues. Trimming removed 5 bases from V and 4 bases from J, with 14 bases in between. The DNA of the CDR3 is TGTGCCAGTAGTGAAACAGGACTCCGCACTGAAGCTTTCTTT. It is translated as CASSETGLRTEAFF.

This clone was counted a few times. J is TRBJ2-3 and V is TRBV5-5; no clear D gene. Germline CDR1 SGHKS, CDR2 YYEKEE (reference sequence). Trimming stripped 0 bases from V and 3 bases from J, with 8 bases between. The CDR3 has 14 amino acids. This CDR3 reads CASSLGRVTDTQYF. For the CDR3, the DNA is TGTGCCAGCAGCTTGGGAAGGGTGACAGATACGCAGTATTTT.

The chain joins TRBV30 to TRBJ2-2; D possibly corresponds to TRBD1 (6 bases). From germline, CDR1 is GTSNPN and CDR2 SVGIG (reference sequence). V was cut by 6 bases and J by 4 bases, with 12 bases left in between. CDR3 length: 13 residues. CDR3 bases: TGTGCCTGTTCAGGGGATGGCACCGGGGAGCTGTTTTTT. Its translation is CACSGDGTGELFF.